The 21 T cell receptor beta chains below all came from one sample that was sequenced in a study of shared clonotypes between healthy human individuals (dated by TCRdb to about 2020). Libraries were prepared through the immunoSEQ multiplex PCR assay. Drawn from immuneACCESS, this table holds only the in-frame rearrangements with V and J called that TCRdb kept. Clones are partly lost; checked studies trace under half to an unresolved V gene and leave the rest unexplained. This sample gives over a million clones in total; roughly 98.5% of them show up just once. The ten largest clones add up to roughly 0.36% of the sample. Sequencing was carried out using naive CD4+ T cells sorted from blood. This specimen's cell subset or site label, interpreted: CD45RA+ positively selected. These receptors originate from a young man in good health.

The V call is TRBV5-4, the J call TRBJ2-1, with 13 bases fitting TRBD2. The CDR3 has 17 residues. Germline V gives CDR1 SGHNT, CDR2 YYREEE (reference sequence). V shed 4 bases and J 6 bases; nucleotides not matched to a gene: 10. The CDR3 DNA sequence: TGTGCCAGCAGCCCCGGACTAGCGGGAGCATGGGGCAATGAGCAGTTCTTC. Amino acid sequence: CASSPGLAGAWGNEQFF. Full variable domain (rest looked up from reference TRBV5-4 and TRBJ2-1): ETGVTQSPTHLIKTRGQQVTLRCSSQSGHNTVSWYQQALGQGPQFIFQYYREEENGRGNFPPRFSGLQFPNYSSELNVNALELDDSALYLCASSPGLAGAWGNEQFFGPGTRLTVL.

The CDR3 loop is CASHKVLAGGPDTQYF. CDR3 coding DNA: TGTGCCAGCCACAAGGTTCTCGCGGGAGGTCCAGATACGCAGTATTTT. The chain couples TRBV7-9 to TRBJ2-3, with TRBD2 matching 8 bases. This CDR3 region has 16 residues. V shed 8 bases, J shed 4 bases, and the junction held 14 bases outside the gene matches. CDR1 and CDR2 (germline): SEHNR, FQNEAQ (reference sequence).

V usage is TRBV5-1 and J usage is TRBJ2-2, with D unresolved. The length of the CDR3 is 15 residues. Between the trimmed V and J ends, which lost 0 bases and 3 bases, there was a span of 9 bases. Germline CDR1 and CDR2: SGHRS and YFSETQ. The CDR3 spells CASSLGHRDTGELFF. For the CDR3, the DNA is TGCGCCAGCAGCTTGGGTCACCGGGACACCGGGGAGCTGTTTTTT.

The chain employs TRBV6-1 and TRBJ2-1; TRBD2 aligns across 8 bases. V lost 6 bases, J lost 10 bases, and 11 bases stayed unmatched. Germline CDR1 is MNHNS and CDR2 is SASEGT. The CDR3 totals 14 residues. The CDR3 reads CASRATGAGGEQFF. Written as DNA, the CDR3 is TGTGCCAGCAGAGCGACAGGTGCGGGGGGCGAGCAGTTCTTC.

The V call is TRBV29-1, the J call TRBJ2-1; 7 bases map to TRBD1. Per the germline V gene, CDR1 is SQVTM and CDR2 is ANQGSEA. The CDR3 contains 16 residues. Trimming at V came to 1 base and at J to 0 bases, leaving 6 bases not matched to a gene. The CDR3 coding sequence is TGCAGCGTTGAAGTAGGGGGCGCAAGCTCCTACAATGAGCAGTTCTTC. This sequence encodes CSVEVGGASSYNEQFF.

This rearrangement joins TRBV5-1 to TRBJ2-7; weak D call: TRBD2 (5 bases). There are 13 residues in the CDR3. Germline V lookup: CDR1 SGHRS, CDR2 YFSETQ. V was cut by 0 bases and J by 3 bases, with 7 bases left in between. CDR3 DNA sequence: TGCGCCAGCAGCTTGGCTAGCAACTACGAGCAGTACTTC. Translated, it gives CASSLASNYEQYF. The entire variable domain, with the rest obtained from reference TRBV5-1 and TRBJ2-7, is as follows: KAGVTQTPRYLIKTRGQQVTLSCSPISGHRSVSWYQQTPGQGLQFLFEYFSETQRNKGNFPGRFSGRQFSNSRSEMNVSTLELGDSALYLCASSLASNYEQYFGPGTRLTVT.

The chain carries TRBV19 and TRBJ2-7; TRBD2 matches 9 bases. Unmatched junction bases numbered 8, after V lost 4 bases and J lost 1 base. The CDR3 runs to 16 residues. Germline V gene data show CDR1 as LNHDA and CDR2 as SQIVND (reference sequence). CDR3 sequence reads: CASSTWREGGSYEQYF. The CDR3, as DNA: TGTGCCAGTAGTACTTGGCGGGAGGGCGGGTCCTACGAGCAGTACTTC.

This chain links TRBV7-2 with TRBJ2-1, with TRBD2 matching 8 bases. V trimming: 5 bases; J trimming: 5 bases; junction bases outside the gene matches: 8. The CDR3 loop spans 15 amino acids. Germline CDR1 SGHTA, CDR2 FQGNSA. This chain's CDR3 is CASSRGGSLNNEQFF. DNA of the CDR3: TGTGCCAGCAGCCGGGGGGGCTCTCTAAACAATGAGCAGTTCTTC.

The chain recombines TRBV11-3 with TRBJ2-2; 10 bases map to TRBD1. Looked up from germline, CDR1 is SGHNT and CDR2 is YENEEA. V dropped 4 bases and J dropped 4; count of bases not matched to a gene: 6. This CDR3 region has 16 residues. This chain's CDR3 is CASSSRDRGFTGELFF. CDR3 DNA sequence: TGTGCCAGCAGCTCCCGGGACAGGGGTTTCACCGGGGAGCTGTTTTTT.

This chain links TRBV7-6 with TRBJ2-7, with 8 bases identical to TRBD1. V lost 3 bases to trimming and J lost 7 bases; unmatched junction nucleotides: 2. The CDR3 consists of 12 residues. Germline V gene data show CDR1 as SGHVS and CDR2 as FNYEAQ. The CDR3 DNA reads as TGTGCCAGCAGCTTCGGACAGGGTGAGCAGTACTTC. Encoded protein: CASSFGQGEQYF.

This clone was seen a handful of times. The chain is built from TRBV6-6 and TRBJ2-7; D may be TRBD2 (6 bases). The CDR3 loop spans 13 amino acids. The germline V gene encodes CDR1 MNHNY and CDR2 SVGAGI (reference sequence). V was trimmed by 6 bases and J by 3 bases, leaving 12 bases between them. The CDR3 sequence: CASSRREDYEQYF. CDR3 DNA sequence: TGTGCCAGCAGCCGAAGGGAGGACTACGAGCAGTACTTC.

V gene TRBV9 combines with J gene TRBJ1-3, with D unclear. The ends were cut back, 0 bases at V and 0 bases at J, with 4 bases in the middle. CDR1 is SGDLS, CDR2 YYNGEE, per germline. CDR3 size: 14 residues. CDR3 sequence: CASSVDTSGNTIYF. In DNA form, the CDR3 reads TGTGCCAGCAGCGTAGATACCTCTGGAAACACCATATATTTT.

CDR3 sequence (DNA): TGTGCCTGGAGTATCACCAAGGACCCCTACGAGCAGTACTTC. It specifies CAWSITKDPYEQYF. This chain links TRBV30 with TRBJ2-7; no reliable D call. CDR1 is GTSNPN and CDR2 is SVGIG in the germline V gene (reference sequence). V lost 2 bases and J lost 2, with 13 bases in between. The CDR3 consists of 14 residues. The entire variable domain, with the rest obtained from reference TRBV30 and TRBJ2-7, is as follows: SQTIHQWPATLVQPVGSPLSLECTVEGTSNPNLYWYRQAAGRGLQLLFYSVGIGQISSEVPQNLSASRPQDRQFILSSKKLLLSDSGFYLCAWSITKDPYEQYFGPGTRLTVT.

The V gene is TRBV29-1, the J gene TRBJ2-1; 7 positions match TRBD1. This CDR3 comprises 14 residues. CDR1 is SQVTM, CDR2 ANQGSEA, per germline. V was clipped by 5 bases and J by 2 bases; unmatched bases: 6. DNA for the CDR3: TGCAGCGTTCTGGACAGGAAAACCTACAATGAGCAGTTCTTC. Protein: CSVLDRKTYNEQFF.

The chain couples TRBV7-6 to TRBJ2-5; 14 bases align to TRBD2. The V and J ends lost 5 bases and 4 bases, in that order; junction bases with no gene match: 0. The CDR3 consists of 14 residues. The germline gives CDR1 SGHVS, CDR2 FNYEAQ. The CDR3 here is CASSGLAGGETQYF. The CDR3 nucleotides are TGTGCCAGCAGCGGACTAGCGGGAGGAGAGACCCAGTACTTC.

The J gene is TRBJ2-7, the V gene TRBV4-2, with 7 bases that match TRBD2. The trim removed 1 base at V and 0 bases at J, leaving 9 bases unmatched. The CDR3 loop spans 17 amino acids. Germline CDR1 is LGHNA and CDR2 is YNFKEQ. The CDR3 DNA reads as TGTGCCAGCAGCCAAGTGCCCCTAGCGGAGCCCTCCTACGAGCAGTACTTC. It is translated as CASSQVPLAEPSYEQYF.

The chain combines TRBV5-1 with TRBJ2-5; weak D call: TRBD2 (6 bases). The CDR3 sequence is 14 residues long. V was clipped by 4 bases and J by 3 bases, with 13 bases between them. Germline lookup yields CDR1 SGHRS and CDR2 YFSETQ. CDR3 nucleotide sequence: TGCGCCAGCAGCCCCCGGGACTGGAAAGAGACCCAGTACTTC. Protein: CASSPRDWKETQYF. The full variable domain, its missing parts supplied by reference TRBV5-1 and TRBJ2-5, is KAGVTQTPRYLIKTRGQQVTLSCSPISGHRSVSWYQQTPGQGLQFLFEYFSETQRNKGNFPGRFSGRQFSNSRSEMNVSTLELGDSALYLCASSPRDWKETQYFGPGTRLLVL.

V is TRBV5-4 and J is TRBJ2-7; D remains unclear. In germline, CDR1 is SGHNT, CDR2 YYREEE (reference sequence). This CDR3 has 14 amino acids. The V gene lost 4 bases and the J gene lost 7 bases, with 18 bases spanning the gap. This CDR3 is CASSNLGPLGEQYF. The CDR3 region has the DNA TGTGCCAGCAGCAATCTCGGCCCGCTCGGGGAGCAGTACTTC.

V usage is TRBV27 and J usage is TRBJ2-7, with 13 bases fitting TRBD2. Germline assignment: CDR1 MNHEY and CDR2 SMNVEV (reference sequence). V lost 6 bases to trimming and J lost 6 bases; unmatched junction nucleotides: 11. The CDR3 spans 16 residues. CDR3 residues: CASRKAGLAGALEQYF. The CDR3 coding sequence is TGTGCCAGCAGAAAGGCCGGACTAGCGGGAGCTCTCGAGCAGTACTTC.

The CDR3 loop is CASSTPGGSTYEQYF. The CDR3 nucleotides read TGTGCCAGTAGTACCCCCGGAGGGTCGACCTACGAGCAGTACTTC. The chain uses TRBV19 and TRBJ2-7; D perhaps matches TRBD2 (6 bases). Germline CDR1 reads LNHDA; CDR2 reads SQIVND (reference sequence). V lost 4 bases and J lost 2, with 15 bases in between. This CDR3 has 15 amino acids.

The rearrangement uses TRBV10-1 and TRBJ2-7; TRBD2 matches 13 bases. V shed 4 bases and J 7 bases; nucleotides not matched to a gene: 7. This CDR3 contains 15 residues. Germline loops: CDR1 WNHNN, CDR2 SYGVQD (reference sequence). CDR3 nucleotides: TGCGCCAGCAGTGGGACTAGCGGGAGCCTCTCGGAGCAGTACTTC. Translating it yields CASSGTSGSLSEQYF.